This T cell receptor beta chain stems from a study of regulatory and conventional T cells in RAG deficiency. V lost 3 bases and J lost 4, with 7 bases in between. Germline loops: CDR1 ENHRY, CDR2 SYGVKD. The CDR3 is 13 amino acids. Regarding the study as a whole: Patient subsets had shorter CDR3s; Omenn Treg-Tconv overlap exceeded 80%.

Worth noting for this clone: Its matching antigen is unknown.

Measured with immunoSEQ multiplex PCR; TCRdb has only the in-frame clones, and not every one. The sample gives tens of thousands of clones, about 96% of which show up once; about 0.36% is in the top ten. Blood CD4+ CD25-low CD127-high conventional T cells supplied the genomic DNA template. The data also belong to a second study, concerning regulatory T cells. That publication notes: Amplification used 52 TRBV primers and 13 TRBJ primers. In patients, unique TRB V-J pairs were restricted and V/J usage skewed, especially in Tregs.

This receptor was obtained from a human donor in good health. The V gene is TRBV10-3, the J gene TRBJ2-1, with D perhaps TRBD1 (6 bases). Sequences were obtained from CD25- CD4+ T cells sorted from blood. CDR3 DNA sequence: TGTGCCATCAGTGAACAGGGATACAATGAGCAGTTCTTC. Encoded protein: CAISEQGYNEQFF.